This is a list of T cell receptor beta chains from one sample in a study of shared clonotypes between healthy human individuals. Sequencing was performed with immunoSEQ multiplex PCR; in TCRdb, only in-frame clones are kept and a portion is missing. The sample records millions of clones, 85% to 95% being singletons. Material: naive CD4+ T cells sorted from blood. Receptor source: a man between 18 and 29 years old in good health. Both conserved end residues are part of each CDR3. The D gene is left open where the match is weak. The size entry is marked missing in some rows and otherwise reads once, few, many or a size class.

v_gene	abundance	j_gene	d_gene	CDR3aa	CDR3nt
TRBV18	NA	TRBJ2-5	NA	CASSKEAWETQYF	TGTGCCAGCTCCAAGGAGGCCTGGGAGACCCAGTACTTC
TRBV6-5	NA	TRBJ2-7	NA	CASSPQSRNYEQYF	TGTGCCAGCAGCCCACAGTCCCGAAACTACGAGCAGTACTTC
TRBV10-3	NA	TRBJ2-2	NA	CATKETSGLELFF	TGTGCCACGAAAGAAACATCCGGGTTGGAGCTGTTTTTT
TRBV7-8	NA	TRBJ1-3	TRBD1	CASSSLTGHSGNTIYF	TGTGCCAGCAGCTCGTTGACAGGGCACTCTGGAAACACCATATATTTT
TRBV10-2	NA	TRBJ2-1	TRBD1	CASSEQDREGDEQFF	TGCGCCAGCAGTGAGCAGGACAGGGAAGGCGATGAGCAGTTCTTC
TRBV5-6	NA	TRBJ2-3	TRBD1	CASSMGDRLADTQYF	TGTGCCAGCAGCATGGGGGACAGGTTGGCAGATACGCAGTATTTT
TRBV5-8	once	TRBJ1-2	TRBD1	CASSLVGGQISSYGYTF	TGTGCCAGCAGCTTGGTCGGGGGACAGATCAGCTCCTATGGCTACACCTTC
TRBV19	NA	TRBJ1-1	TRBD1	CASSAPGGAAFF	TGTGCCAGTAGTGCGCCAGGGGGCGCAGCTTTCTTT
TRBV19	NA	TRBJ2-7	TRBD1	CASAGQGEYEQYF	TGTGCCAGTGCCGGACAGGGAGAGTACGAGCAGTACTTC
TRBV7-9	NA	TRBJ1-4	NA	CASSWPGVKAEKLFF	TGTGCCAGCAGCTGGCCAGGGGTTAAGGCTGAAAAACTGTTTTTT
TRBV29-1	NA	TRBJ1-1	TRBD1	CSADRGDTEAFF	TGCAGCGCGGACAGGGGGGACACTGAAGCTTTCTTT
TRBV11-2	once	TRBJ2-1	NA	CASTITEGSYNEQFF	TGTGCCAGCACCATCACGGAGGGAAGCTACAATGAGCAGTTCTTC
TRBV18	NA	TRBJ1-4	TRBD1	CASSRNEGQRNEKLFF	TGTGCCAGCTCACGAAACGAGGGACAGAGAAATGAAAAACTGTTTTTT
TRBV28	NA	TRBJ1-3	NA	CASSKASLGNTIYF	TGTGCCAGCTCTAAAGCCAGCCTTGGAAACACCATATATTTT
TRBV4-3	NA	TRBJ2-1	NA	CASSPGLVGGRNEQFF	TGCGCCAGCAGCCCGGGACTCGTAGGTGGTCGTAATGAGCAGTTCTTC
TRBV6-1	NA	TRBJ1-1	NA	CASSGRTDNTEAFF	TGTGCCAGCAGTGGTCGGACAGACAACACTGAAGCTTTCTTT
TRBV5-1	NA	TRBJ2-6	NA	CASSLAAGANVLTF	TGCGCCAGCAGCTTGGCAGCTGGGGCCAACGTCCTGACTTTC
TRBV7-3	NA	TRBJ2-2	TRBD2	CASSLGTSTRSLIAGELFF	TGTGCCAGCAGCCTAGGGACTAGCACCCGCTCCTTGATCGCCGGGGAGCTGTTTTTT
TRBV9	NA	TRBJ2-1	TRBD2	CASSPLTSGARNEQFF	TGTGCCAGCAGCCCCCTGACTAGCGGGGCGCGTAATGAGCAGTTCTTC
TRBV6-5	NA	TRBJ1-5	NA	CATLDREGISPQHF	TGTGCCACCCTGGACCGAGAGGGGATCAGCCCCCAGCATTTT
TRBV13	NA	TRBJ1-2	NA	CASSLGGGRDGYTF	TGTGCCAGCAGCTTAGGCGGCGGTAGGGATGGCTACACCTTC
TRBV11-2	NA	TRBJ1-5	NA	CASSLGVGPNQPQHF	TGTGCCAGCAGCTTAGGGGTAGGGCCGAATCAGCCCCAGCATTTT
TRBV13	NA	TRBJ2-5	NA	CASSSRQGIQTQYF	TGTGCCAGCAGCTCCCGTCAGGGGATACAGACCCAGTACTTC
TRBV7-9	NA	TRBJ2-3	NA	CASSLVSGGTDTQYF	TGTGCCAGCAGCTTAGTAAGCGGCGGGACAGATACGCAGTATTTT
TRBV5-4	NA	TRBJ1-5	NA	CASSLAGSGNQPQHF	TGTGCCAGCAGCTTGGCTGGGTCTGGCAATCAGCCCCAGCATTTT
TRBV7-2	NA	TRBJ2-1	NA	CASSPGVRQFF	TGTGCCAGCAGCCCAGGAGTACGGCAGTTCTTC
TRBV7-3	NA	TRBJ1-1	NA	CASSALGWSTEAFF	TGTGCCAGCAGCGCCCTGGGGTGGAGCACTGAAGCTTTCTTT
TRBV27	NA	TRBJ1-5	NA	CASSRDRSNQPQHF	TGTGCCAGCAGTCGGGACCGTAGCAATCAGCCCCAGCATTTT
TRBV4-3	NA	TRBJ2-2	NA	CASSLNTGELFF	TGCGCCAGCAGCCTGAACACTGGGGAGCTGTTTTTT
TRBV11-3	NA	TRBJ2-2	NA	CASSFEGNTGELFF	TGTGCCAGCAGCTTTGAGGGTAACACCGGGGAGCTGTTTTTT
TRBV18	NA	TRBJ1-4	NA	CASSPRGRQSEKLFF	TGTGCCAGCTCACCGAGGGGACGACAGAGTGAAAAACTGTTTTTT
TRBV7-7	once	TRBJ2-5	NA	CASSLTGLRETQYF	TGTGCTAGCAGTCTTACGGGACTTAGGGAGACCCAGTACTTC
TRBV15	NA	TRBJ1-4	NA	CATEGSRGEKLFF	TGTGCCACCGAAGGATCCCGCGGGGAAAAACTGTTTTTT
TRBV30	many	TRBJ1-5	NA	CAWSGQPNQPQHF	TGTGCCTGGAGTGGACAGCCCAATCAGCCCCAGCATTTT
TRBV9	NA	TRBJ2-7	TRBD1	CASSGGRQGNEQYF	TGTGCCAGCAGCGGGGGCCGACAGGGCAACGAGCAGTACTTC
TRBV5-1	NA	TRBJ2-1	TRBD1	CASSPGQRSNEQFF	TGCGCCAGCAGCCCGGGACAGCGAAGCAATGAGCAGTTCTTC
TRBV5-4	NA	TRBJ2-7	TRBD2	CASSLVAGRDEQYF	TGTGCCAGCAGCCTGGTGGCAGGGAGGGACGAGCAGTACTTC
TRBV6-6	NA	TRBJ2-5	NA	CASSQGGAQQETQYF	TGTGCCAGCAGCCAGGGAGGTGCGCAACAAGAGACCCAGTACTTC
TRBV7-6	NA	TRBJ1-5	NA	CASSLGGGFQPQHF	TGTGCCAGCAGCTTAGGTGGGGGCTTTCAGCCCCAGCATTTT
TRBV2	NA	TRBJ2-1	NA	CASRINYNEQFF	TGTGCCAGCAGAATTAACTACAATGAGCAGTTCTTC